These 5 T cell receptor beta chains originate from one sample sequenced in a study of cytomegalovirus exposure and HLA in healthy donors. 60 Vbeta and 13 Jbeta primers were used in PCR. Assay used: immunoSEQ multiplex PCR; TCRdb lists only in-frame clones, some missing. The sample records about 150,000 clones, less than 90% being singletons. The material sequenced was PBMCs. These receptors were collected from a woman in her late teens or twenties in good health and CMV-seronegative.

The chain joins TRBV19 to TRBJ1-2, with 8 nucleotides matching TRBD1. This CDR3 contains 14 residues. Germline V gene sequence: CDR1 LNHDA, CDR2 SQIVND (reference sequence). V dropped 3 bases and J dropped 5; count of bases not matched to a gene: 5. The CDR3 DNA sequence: TGTGCCAGTAGTATCCAGGGGGCTAGTTATGGCTACACCTTC. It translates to CASSIQGASYGYTF.

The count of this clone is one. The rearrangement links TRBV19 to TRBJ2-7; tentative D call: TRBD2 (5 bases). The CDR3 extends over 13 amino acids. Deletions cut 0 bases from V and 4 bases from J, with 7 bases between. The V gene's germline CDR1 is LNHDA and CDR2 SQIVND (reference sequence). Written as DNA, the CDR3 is TGTGCCAGTAGTATAGACGGCGGGTACGAGCAGTACTTC. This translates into CASSIDGGYEQYF.

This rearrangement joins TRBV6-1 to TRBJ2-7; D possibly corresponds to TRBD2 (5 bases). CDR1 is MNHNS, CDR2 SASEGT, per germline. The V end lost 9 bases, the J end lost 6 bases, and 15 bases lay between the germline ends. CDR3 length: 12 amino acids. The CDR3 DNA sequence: TGTGCCAGTTCTCCGGGGAGTCCCGAGCAGTACTTC. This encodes CASSPGSPEQYF.

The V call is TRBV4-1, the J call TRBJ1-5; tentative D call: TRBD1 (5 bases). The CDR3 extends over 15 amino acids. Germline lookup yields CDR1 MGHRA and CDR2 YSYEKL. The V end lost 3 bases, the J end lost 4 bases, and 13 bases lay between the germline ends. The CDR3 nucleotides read TGCGCCAGCAGCCATAGTACGCCAGGGAATCAGCCCCAGCATTTT. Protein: CASSHSTPGNQPQHF.

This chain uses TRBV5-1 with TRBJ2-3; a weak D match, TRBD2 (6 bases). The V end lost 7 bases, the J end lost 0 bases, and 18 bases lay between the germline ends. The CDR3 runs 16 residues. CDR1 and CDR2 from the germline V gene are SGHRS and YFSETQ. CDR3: CASAPGAGFSTDTQYF. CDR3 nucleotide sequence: TGCGCCAGCGCGCCGGGAGCTGGATTCAGCACAGATACGCAGTATTTT.